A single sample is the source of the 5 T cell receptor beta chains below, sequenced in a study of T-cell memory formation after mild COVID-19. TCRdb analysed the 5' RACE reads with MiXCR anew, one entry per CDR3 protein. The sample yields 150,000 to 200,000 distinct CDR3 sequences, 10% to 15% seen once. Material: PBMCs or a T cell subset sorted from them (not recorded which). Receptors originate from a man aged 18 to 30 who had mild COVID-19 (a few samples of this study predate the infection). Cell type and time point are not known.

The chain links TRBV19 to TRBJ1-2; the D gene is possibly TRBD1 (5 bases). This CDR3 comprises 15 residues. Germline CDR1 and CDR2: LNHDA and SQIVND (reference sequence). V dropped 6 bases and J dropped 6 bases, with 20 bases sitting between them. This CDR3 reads CASSPIGGNFDGYTF. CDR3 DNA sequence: TGTGCCAGTAGCCCTATCGGGGGGAATTTCGATGGCTACACCTTC.

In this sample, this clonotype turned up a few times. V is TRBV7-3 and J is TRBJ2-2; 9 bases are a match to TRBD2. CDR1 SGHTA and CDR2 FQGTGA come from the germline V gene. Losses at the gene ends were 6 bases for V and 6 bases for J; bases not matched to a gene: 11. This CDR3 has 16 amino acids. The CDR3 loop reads CASRPPGLAVAGELFF. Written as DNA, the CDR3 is TGTGCCAGCAGGCCACCGGGACTAGCTGTCGCCGGGGAGCTGTTTTTT.

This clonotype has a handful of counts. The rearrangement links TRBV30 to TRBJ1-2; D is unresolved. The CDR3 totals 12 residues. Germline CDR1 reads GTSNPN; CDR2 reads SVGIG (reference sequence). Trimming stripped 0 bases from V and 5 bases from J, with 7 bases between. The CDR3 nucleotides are TGTGCCTGGAGTGTTGGGGTATATGGCTACACCTTC. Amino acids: CAWSVGVYGYTF.

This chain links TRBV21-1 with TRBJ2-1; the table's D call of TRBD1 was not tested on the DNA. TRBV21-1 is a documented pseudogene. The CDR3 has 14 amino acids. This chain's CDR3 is CASSRDRGRNEQFF. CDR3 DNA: TGTGCCAGCAGCCGGGACAGGGGGCGGAATGAGCAGTTCTTC.

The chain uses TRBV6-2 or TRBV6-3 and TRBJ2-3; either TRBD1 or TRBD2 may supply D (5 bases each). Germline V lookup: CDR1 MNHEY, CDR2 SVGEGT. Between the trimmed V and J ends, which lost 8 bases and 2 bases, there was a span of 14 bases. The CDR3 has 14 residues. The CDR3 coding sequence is TGTGCCAGCTCCCCCGAGGGGTCCACAGATACGCAGTATTTT. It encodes CASSPEGSTDTQYF.